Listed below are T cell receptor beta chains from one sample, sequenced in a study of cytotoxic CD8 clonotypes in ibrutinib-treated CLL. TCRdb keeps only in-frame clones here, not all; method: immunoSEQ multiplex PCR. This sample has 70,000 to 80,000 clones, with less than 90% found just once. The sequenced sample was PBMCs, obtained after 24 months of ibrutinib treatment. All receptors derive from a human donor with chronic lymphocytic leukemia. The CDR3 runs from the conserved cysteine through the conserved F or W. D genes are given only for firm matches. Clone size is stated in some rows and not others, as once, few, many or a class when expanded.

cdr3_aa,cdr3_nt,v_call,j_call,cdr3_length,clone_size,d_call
CASSLTTKYYEQYF,TGTGCCAGCAGCTTGACTACTAAATACTACGAGCAGTACTTC,TRBV7-3,TRBJ2-7,14,.,.
CAISDGGDGYTF,TGTGCCATCAGTGATGGGGGTGATGGCTACACCTTC,TRBV10-3,TRBJ1-2,12,few,.
CASSGTSAYNEQFF,TGTGCCAGCTCCGGGACTAGCGCCTACAATGAGCAGTTCTTC,TRBV28,TRBJ2-1,14,.,TRBD2
CASSSSWNYQPQHF,TGTGCCAGCAGTTCGTCATGGAACTATCAGCCCCAGCATTTT,TRBV28,TRBJ1-5,14,.,.
CASSFSGSKRTQYF,TGTGCCAGCAGTTTTAGCGGATCTAAAAGGACCCAGTACTTC,TRBV28,TRBJ2-5,14,.,.
CASSLGGGNEQFF,TGTGCCAGCAGTTTAGGGGGGGGCAATGAGCAGTTCTTC,TRBV27,TRBJ2-1,13,.,TRBD2
CASSGSSGTAFTDTQYF,TGTGCCAGCAGCGGGAGCTCCGGGACAGCCTTCACAGATACGCAGTATTTT,TRBV9,TRBJ2-3,17,.,TRBD1
CASSPYRHPQETQYF,TGTGCCAGCAGTCCATATCGACATCCCCAAGAGACCCAGTACTTC,TRBV11-2,TRBJ2-5,15,.,.
CASSLSRDENIQYF,TGTGCCAGCAGCTTATCCAGGGATGAGAACATTCAGTACTTC,TRBV7-3,TRBJ2-4,14,.,.
CASSLFGTGNQPQHF,TGTGCCAGCAGTTTATTCGGAACAGGCAATCAGCCCCAGCATTTT,TRBV28,TRBJ1-5,15,.,.